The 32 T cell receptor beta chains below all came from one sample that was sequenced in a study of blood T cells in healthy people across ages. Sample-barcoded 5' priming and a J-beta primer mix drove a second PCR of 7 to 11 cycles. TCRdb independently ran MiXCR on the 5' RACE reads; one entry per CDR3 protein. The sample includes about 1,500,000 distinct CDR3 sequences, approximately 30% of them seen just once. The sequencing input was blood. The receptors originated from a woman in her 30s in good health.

CDR3 nucleotide sequence: TGTGCCAGCAGCAGACCAGCGGGGCGCACAGATACGCAGTATTTT. Encoded protein: CASSRPAGRTDTQYF. The chain combines TRBV7-9 with TRBJ2-3; TRBD2 matches 7 bases. CDR1 SEHNR and CDR2 FQNEAQ come from the germline V gene (reference sequence). V was clipped by 5 bases and J by 1 base; unmatched bases: 6. CDR3 size: 15 residues.

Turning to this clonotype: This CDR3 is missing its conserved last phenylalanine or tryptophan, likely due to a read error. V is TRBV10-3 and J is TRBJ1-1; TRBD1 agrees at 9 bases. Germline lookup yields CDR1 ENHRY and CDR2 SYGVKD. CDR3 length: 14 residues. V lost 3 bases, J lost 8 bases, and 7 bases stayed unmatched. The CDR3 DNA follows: TGTGCCATCAGTGACATGTCCGGGACAGGGGAAGCTTTCTGT. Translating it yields CAISDMSGTGEAFC.

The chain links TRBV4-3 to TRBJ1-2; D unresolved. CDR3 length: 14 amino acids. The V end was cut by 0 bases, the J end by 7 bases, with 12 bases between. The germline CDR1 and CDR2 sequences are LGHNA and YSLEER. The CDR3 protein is CASSQDRVQFGYTF. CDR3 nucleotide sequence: TGCGCCAGCAGCCAAGATCGGGTACAGTTTGGCTACACCTTC.

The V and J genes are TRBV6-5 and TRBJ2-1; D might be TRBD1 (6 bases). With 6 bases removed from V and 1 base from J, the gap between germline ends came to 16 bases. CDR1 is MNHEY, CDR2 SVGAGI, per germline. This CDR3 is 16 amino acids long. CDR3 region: CASSRTAQGSYNEQFF. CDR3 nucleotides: TGTGCCAGCAGCAGGACAGCCCAAGGGTCCTACAATGAGCAGTTCTTC.

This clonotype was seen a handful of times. In nucleotides, the CDR3 is TGTGCCAGCAGCGCCTGGACAGTTAGCACAGATACGCAGTATTTT. Protein sequence: CASSAWTVSTDTQYF. V and J are TRBV2 and TRBJ2-3; the D gene is possibly TRBD1 (6 bases). Per germline, CDR1 SNHLY and CDR2 FYNNEI. V lost 6 bases, J lost 0 bases, and 13 bases lay in between. There are 15 residues in the CDR3.

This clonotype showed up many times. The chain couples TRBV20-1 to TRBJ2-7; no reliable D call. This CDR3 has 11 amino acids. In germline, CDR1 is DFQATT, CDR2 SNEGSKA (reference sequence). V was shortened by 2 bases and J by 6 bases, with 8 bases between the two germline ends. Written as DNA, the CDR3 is TGCAGTGCTAGAAGAGGATTCGAGCAGTACTTC. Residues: CSARRGFEQYF.

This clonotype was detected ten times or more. The CDR3 region is CASSVAKGGPNIQYF. The CDR3 DNA reads as TGTGCCAGCAGCGTAGCTAAGGGGGGACCAAACATTCAGTACTTC. The chain is built from TRBV9 and TRBJ2-4, with D perhaps assigned TRBD1 or TRBD2 (6 bases each). Looked up from germline, CDR1 is SGDLS and CDR2 is YYNGEE. The V end was cut by 0 bases, the J end by 6 bases, with 13 bases between. CDR3 length: 15 amino acids.

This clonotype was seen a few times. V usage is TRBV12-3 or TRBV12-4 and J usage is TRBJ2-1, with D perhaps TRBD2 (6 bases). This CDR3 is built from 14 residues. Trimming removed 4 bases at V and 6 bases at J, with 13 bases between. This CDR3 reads CASSWGPGGNEQFF. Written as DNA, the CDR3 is TGTGCCAGCAGTTGGGGCCCCGGGGGCAATGAGCAGTTCTTC.

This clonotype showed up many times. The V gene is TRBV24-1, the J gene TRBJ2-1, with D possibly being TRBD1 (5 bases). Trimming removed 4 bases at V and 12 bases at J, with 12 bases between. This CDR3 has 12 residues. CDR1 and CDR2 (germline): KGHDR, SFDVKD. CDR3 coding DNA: TGTGCCACCAGTGACTACTCTAGGGGGCAGTTCTTC. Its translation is CATSDYSRGQFF.

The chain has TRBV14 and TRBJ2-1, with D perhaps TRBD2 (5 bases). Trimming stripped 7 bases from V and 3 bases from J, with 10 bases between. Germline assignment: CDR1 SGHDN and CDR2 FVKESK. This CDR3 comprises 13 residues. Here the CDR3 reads CASMGAIYNEQFF. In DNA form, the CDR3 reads TGTGCCAGCATGGGAGCAATCTACAATGAGCAGTTCTTC.

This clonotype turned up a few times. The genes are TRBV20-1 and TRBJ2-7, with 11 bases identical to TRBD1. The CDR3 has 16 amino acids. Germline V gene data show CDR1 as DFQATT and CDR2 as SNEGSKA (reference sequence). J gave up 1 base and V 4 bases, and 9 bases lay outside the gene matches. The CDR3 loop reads CSAIWDRGAISYEQYF. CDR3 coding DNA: TGCAGTGCTATCTGGGACAGGGGGGCTATATCCTACGAGCAGTACTTC.

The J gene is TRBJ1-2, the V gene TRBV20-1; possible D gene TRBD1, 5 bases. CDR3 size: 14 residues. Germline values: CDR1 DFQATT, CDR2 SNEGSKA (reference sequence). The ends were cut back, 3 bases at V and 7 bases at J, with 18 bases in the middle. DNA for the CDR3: TGCAGTGCTAGTCATACAGGACCTGGGCCTGGCTACACCTTC. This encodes CSASHTGPGPGYTF.

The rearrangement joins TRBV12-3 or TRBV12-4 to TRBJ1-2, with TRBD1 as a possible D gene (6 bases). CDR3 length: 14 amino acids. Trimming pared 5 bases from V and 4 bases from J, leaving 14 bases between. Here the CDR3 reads CASSDGQQFYGYTF. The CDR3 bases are TGTGCCAGCAGTGATGGACAGCAATTCTATGGCTACACCTTC.

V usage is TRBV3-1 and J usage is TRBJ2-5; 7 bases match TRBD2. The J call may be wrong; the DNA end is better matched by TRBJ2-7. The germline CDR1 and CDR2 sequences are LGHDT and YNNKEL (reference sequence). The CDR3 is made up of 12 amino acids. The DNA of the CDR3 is TGTGCCAGCAGGGGCGGGAGTAACGAGCAGTACTTC. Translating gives CASRGGSNEQYF.

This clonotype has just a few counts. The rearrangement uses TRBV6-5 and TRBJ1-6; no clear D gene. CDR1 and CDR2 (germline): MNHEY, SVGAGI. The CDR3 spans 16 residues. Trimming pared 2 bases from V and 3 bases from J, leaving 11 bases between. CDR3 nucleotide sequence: TGTGCCAGCAGTTACGGTGGTTTTCGCTATAATTCACCCCTCCACTTT. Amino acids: CASSYGGFRYNSPLHF.

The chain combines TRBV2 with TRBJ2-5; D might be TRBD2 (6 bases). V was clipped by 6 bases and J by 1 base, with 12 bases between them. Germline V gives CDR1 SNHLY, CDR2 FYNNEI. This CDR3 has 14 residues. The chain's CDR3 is CASREGGAQETQYF. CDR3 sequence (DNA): TGTGCCAGCAGGGAGGGAGGCGCCCAAGAGACCCAGTACTTC. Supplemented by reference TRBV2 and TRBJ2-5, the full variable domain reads EPEVTQTPSHQVTQMGQEVILRCVPISNHLYFYWYRQILGQKVEFLVSFYNNEISEKSEIFDDQFSVERPDGSNFTLKIRSTKLEDSAMYFCASREGGAQETQYFGPGTRLLVL.

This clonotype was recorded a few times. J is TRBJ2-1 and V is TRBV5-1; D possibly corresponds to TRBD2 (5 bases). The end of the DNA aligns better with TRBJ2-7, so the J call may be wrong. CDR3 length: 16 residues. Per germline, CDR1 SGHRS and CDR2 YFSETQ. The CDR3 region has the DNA TGCGCCAGCAGCTGGACGGAGGTTAGCTCCTACAATGAGCAGTACTTC. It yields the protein CASSWTEVSSYNEQYF.

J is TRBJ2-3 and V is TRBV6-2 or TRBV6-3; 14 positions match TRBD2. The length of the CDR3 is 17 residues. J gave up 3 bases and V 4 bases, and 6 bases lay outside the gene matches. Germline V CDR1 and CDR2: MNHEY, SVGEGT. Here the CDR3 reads CASSSLGLAGATDTQYF. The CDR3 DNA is TGTGCCAGCAGTTCCCTGGGACTAGCGGGAGCGACAGATACGCAGTATTTT.

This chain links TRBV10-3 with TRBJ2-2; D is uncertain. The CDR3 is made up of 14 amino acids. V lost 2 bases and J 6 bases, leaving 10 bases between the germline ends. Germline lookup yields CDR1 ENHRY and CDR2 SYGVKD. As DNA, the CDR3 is TGTGCCATCAGTGAGGGACCAGGAGCCGGGGAGCTGTTTTTT. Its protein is CAISEGPGAGELFF.

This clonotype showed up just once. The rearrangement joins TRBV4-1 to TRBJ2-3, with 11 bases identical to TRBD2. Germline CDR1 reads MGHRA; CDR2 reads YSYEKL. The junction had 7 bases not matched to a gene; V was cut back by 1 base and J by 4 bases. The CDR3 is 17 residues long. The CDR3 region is CASSQGGSGGAADTQYF. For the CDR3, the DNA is TGCGCCAGCAGCCAAGGGGGTAGCGGGGGGGCCGCAGATACGCAGTATTTT.

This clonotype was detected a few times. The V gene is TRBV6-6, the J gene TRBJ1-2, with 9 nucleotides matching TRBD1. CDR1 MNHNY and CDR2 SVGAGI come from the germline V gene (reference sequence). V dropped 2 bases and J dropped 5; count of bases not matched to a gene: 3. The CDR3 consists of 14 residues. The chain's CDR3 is CASSYIGTGYGYTF. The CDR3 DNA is TGTGCCAGCAGTTACATCGGGACAGGGTATGGCTACACCTTC.

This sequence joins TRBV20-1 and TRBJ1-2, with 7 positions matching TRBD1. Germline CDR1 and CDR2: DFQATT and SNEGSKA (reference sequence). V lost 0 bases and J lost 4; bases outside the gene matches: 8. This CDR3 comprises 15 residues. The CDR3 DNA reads TGCAGTGCTAGAGATTTTGGGACAGAGCCCTATGGCTACACCTTC. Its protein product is CSARDFGTEPYGYTF.

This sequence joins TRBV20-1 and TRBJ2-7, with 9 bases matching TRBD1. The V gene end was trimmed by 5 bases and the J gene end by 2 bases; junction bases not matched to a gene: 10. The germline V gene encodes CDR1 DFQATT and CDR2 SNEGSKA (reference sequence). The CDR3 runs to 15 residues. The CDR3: CSAGSRQGGTYEQYF. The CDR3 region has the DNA TGCAGTGCTGGCAGCCGACAGGGGGGCACCTACGAGCAGTACTTC.

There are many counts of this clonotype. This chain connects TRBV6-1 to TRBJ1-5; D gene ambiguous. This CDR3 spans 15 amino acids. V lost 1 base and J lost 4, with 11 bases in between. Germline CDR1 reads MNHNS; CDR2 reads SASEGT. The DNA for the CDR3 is TGTGCCAGCAGTGAAGGAAAGTCGGGGAATCAGCCCCAGCATTTT. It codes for CASSEGKSGNQPQHF.

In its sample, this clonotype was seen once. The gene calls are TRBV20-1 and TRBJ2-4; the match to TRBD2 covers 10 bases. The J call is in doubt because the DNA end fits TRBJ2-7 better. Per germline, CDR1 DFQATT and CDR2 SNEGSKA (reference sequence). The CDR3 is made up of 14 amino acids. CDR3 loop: CSARLLAGGYEQYF. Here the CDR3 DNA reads TGCAGTGCTAGATTGTTAGCGGGGGGCTACGAGCAGTACTTC.

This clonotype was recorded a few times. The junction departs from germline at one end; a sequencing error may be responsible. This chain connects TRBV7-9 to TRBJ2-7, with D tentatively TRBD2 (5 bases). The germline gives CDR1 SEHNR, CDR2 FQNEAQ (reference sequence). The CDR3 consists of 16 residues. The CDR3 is CANSLEATERPYEQYF. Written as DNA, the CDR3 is TGTGCCAACAGCTTAGAGGCTACCGAGCGGCCTTACGAGCAGTACTTC.

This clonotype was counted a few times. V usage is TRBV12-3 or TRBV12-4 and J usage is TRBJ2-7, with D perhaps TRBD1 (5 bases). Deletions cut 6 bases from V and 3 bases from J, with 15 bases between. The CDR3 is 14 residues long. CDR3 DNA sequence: TGTGCCAGCAGCCGAGACAGCTCTGTCTACGAGCAGTACTTC. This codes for CASSRDSSVYEQYF.

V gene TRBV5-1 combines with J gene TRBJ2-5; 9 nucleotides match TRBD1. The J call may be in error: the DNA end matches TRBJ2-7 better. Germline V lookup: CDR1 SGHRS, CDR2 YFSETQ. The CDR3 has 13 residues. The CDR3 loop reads CASRSGQGVEQYF. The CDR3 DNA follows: TGCGCCAGCAGGTCGGGACAGGGCGTCGAGCAGTACTTC.

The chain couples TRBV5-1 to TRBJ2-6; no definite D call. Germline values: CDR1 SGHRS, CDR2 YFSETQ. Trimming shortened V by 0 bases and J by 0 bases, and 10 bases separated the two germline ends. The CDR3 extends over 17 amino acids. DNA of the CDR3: TGCGCCAGCAGCTTGGCTCTCAGAACCTCTGGGGCCAACGTCCTGACTTTC. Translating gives CASSLALRTSGANVLTF. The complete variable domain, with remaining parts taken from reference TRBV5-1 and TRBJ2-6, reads KAGVTQTPRYLIKTRGQQVTLSCSPISGHRSVSWYQQTPGQGLQFLFEYFSETQRNKGNFPGRFSGRQFSNSRSEMNVSTLELGDSALYLCASSLALRTSGANVLTFGAGSRLTVL.

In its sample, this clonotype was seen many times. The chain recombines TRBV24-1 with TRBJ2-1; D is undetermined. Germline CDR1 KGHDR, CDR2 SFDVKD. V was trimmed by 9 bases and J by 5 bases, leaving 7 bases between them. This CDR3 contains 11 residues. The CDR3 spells CATRLDNEQFF. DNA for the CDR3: TGTGCCACCCGGCTAGACAATGAGCAGTTCTTC.

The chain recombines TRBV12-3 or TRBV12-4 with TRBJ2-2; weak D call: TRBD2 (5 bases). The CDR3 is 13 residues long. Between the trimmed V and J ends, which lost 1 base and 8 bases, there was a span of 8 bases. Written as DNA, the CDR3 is TGTGCCAGCAGTTTAGTAGGCGGGGGGGAGCTGTTTTTT. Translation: CASSLVGGGELFF.

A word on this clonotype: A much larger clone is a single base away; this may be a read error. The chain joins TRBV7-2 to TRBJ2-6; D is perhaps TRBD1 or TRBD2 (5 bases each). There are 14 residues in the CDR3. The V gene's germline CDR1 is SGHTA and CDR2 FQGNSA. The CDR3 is CASSLANGANVPTF. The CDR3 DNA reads TGTGCCAGCAGCTTAGCGAACGGGGCCAACGTCCCGACTTTC.